This entry lists 17 T cell receptor beta chains sequenced from one sample in a study of CD8 T cells in ankylosing spondylitis. TCRdb reprocessed the 5' RACE reads via MiXCR and lists one record per CDR3 protein. This table has 25,000 to 30,000 distinct CDR3 sequences, 5.3% appearing once. Sequences were obtained from blood, either unsorted or a sorted T cell fraction (not recorded which). Receptors originate from a female donor with ankylosing spondylitis or in good health (not recorded which).

V and J are TRBV9 and TRBJ2-1; 10 bases line up with TRBD2. Germline values: CDR1 SGDLS, CDR2 YYNGEE. This CDR3 is built from 15 residues. Unmatched junction bases numbered 7, after V lost 0 bases and J lost 10 bases. Here the CDR3 reads CASSVASGSVGEQFF. The CDR3 nucleotides are TGTGCCAGCAGCGTAGCTAGCGGGAGCGTCGGCGAGCAGTTCTTC. The entire variable domain, with the rest obtained from reference TRBV9 and TRBJ2-1, is as follows: DSGVTQTPKHLITATGQRVTLRCSPRSGDLSVYWYQQSLDQGLQFLIQYYNGEERAKGNILERFSAQQFPDLHSELNLSSLELGDSALYFCASSVASGSVGEQFFGPGTRLTVL.

This clonotype has at least ten counts. The chain combines TRBV9 with TRBJ2-1, with D possibly called TRBD1 or TRBD2 (5 bases each). Trimming stripped 1 base from V and 4 bases from J, with 12 bases between. Germline V CDR1 and CDR2: SGDLS, YYNGEE. The CDR3 has 15 amino acids. As DNA, the CDR3 is TGTGCCAGCAGCGTAAGTGGTTGGGGGTACAATGAGCAGTTCTTC. This translates into CASSVSGWGYNEQFF.

This clonotype came up many times. The chain carries TRBV9 and TRBJ2-2; 7 nucleotides align to TRBD2. The CDR3 sequence is 16 residues long. Losses at the gene ends were 0 bases for V and 1 base for J; bases not matched to a gene: 3. Germline assignment: CDR1 SGDLS and CDR2 YYNGEE. CDR3 DNA sequence: TGTGCCAGCAGCGTAGGGGGCGGGAGGAACACCGGGGAGCTGTTTTTT. Encoded protein: CASSVGGGRNTGELFF.

This clonotype was counted at least ten times. CDR3 DNA sequence: TGTGCCAGCAGCGTAGGGATGGGACAGTCGAACACTGAAGCTTTCTTT. Residues: CASSVGMGQSNTEAFF. This chain connects TRBV9 to TRBJ1-1; 7 nucleotides match TRBD1. The CDR3 totals 16 residues. Trimming cost V 0 bases and J 1 base; bases outside gene matches: 6. In germline, CDR1 is SGDLS, CDR2 YYNGEE.

By sample share, this clonotype is medium-sized. V and J are TRBV18 and TRBJ2-1; D unclear. CDR3 length: 14 amino acids. Germline V gene data show CDR1 as KGHSH and CDR2 as LQKENI. The ends were cut back, 1 base at V and 7 bases at J, with 11 bases in the middle. CDR3 nucleotides: TGTGCCAGCTCACCACGCAGCGTTTCGAATGAGCAGTTCTTC. The encoded protein is CASSPRSVSNEQFF.

This clonotype was counted ten times or more. The DNA for the CDR3 is TGTGCCAGCAGCGTAGCAGGGGATACCGGGGAGCTGTTTTTT. Protein: CASSVAGDTGELFF. This sequence joins TRBV9 and TRBJ2-2; perhaps TRBD1 as D (6 bases). V lost 0 bases and J lost 5, with 8 bases in between. The CDR3 has 14 amino acids. Per germline, CDR1 SGDLS and CDR2 YYNGEE. Based on the CDR3 plus reference TRBV9 and TRBJ2-2, the full variable domain is DSGVTQTPKHLITATGQRVTLRCSPRSGDLSVYWYQQSLDQGLQFLIQYYNGEERAKGNILERFSAQQFPDLHSELNLSSLELGDSALYFCASSVAGDTGELFFGEGSRLTVL.

This clonotype was detected many times. The rearrangement joins TRBV9 to TRBJ2-1; D remains unclear. The CDR3 runs 15 residues. Germline loops: CDR1 SGDLS, CDR2 YYNGEE. V was pared by 4 bases and J by 0 bases, with 11 bases between. The CDR3 sequence: CASSPRSPSYNEQFF. CDR3 bases: TGTGCCAGCAGCCCGCGAAGTCCCTCCTACAATGAGCAGTTCTTC.

In its sample, this clonotype was seen many times. This sequence joins TRBV9 and TRBJ2-7, with TRBD1 identical over 7 bases. In germline, CDR1 is SGDLS, CDR2 YYNGEE. There are 14 residues in the CDR3. V lost 4 bases to trimming and J lost 1 base; unmatched junction nucleotides: 5. The CDR3 is CASSTGVNSYEQYF. CDR3 DNA sequence: TGTGCCAGCAGCACAGGGGTTAATTCCTACGAGCAGTACTTC.

This clonotype was counted ten times or more. The V gene is TRBV9, the J gene TRBJ2-3, with D possibly TRBD2 on 5 matching bases. Trimming took off 0 bases at V and 7 bases at J, with 15 bases between the two ends. The CDR3 runs to 15 residues. Germline CDR1 is SGDLS and CDR2 is YYNGEE. CDR3 nucleotides: TGTGCCAGCAGCGTAGGGGGAGAGATTACAAATACGCAGTATTTT. Its protein product is CASSVGGEITNTQYF.

This clonotype was detected many times. The rearrangement joins TRBV9 to TRBJ1-2; D unresolved. CDR1 and CDR2 (germline): SGDLS, YYNGEE. V lost 0 bases and J 2 bases, leaving 8 bases between the germline ends. The CDR3 has 14 amino acids. CDR3 nucleotide sequence: TGTGCCAGCAGCGTAGCTACAAGAAACTATGGCTACACCTTC. This translates into CASSVATRNYGYTF.

This clonotype was seen many times. The V and J genes are TRBV9 and TRBJ2-2; TRBD1 aligns across 7 bases. The CDR3 extends over 15 amino acids. Germline V gene sequence: CDR1 SGDLS, CDR2 YYNGEE. The V and J ends lost 0 bases and 4 bases, in that order; junction bases with no gene match: 3. The CDR3 sequence: CASSVATGATGELFF. CDR3 DNA: TGTGCCAGCAGCGTAGCTACAGGGGCCACCGGGGAGCTGTTTTTT. Full variable domain (rest looked up from reference TRBV9 and TRBJ2-2): DSGVTQTPKHLITATGQRVTLRCSPRSGDLSVYWYQQSLDQGLQFLIQYYNGEERAKGNILERFSAQQFPDLHSELNLSSLELGDSALYFCASSVATGATGELFFGEGSRLTVL.

By share of the sample, this clonotype is medium-sized. The rearrangement joins TRBV9 to TRBJ2-2, with D maybe TRBD1 (6 bases). The germline V gene has CDR1 SGDLS and CDR2 YYNGEE. V dropped 0 bases and J dropped 5 bases, with 20 bases sitting between them. The CDR3 consists of 18 residues. In DNA form, the CDR3 reads TGTGCCAGCAGCGTAGTCCCACAGGGTAACGTTCGGACCGGGGAGCTGTTTTTT. This sequence encodes CASSVVPQGNVRTGELFF.

There are many counts of this clonotype. The V call is TRBV9, the J call TRBJ2-1; unclear D gene. Germline-derived CDR1 and CDR2 are SGDLS and YYNGEE. CDR3 size: 11 residues. V was shortened by 4 bases and J by 7 bases, with 6 bases between the two germline ends. The CDR3 loop is CASSPSNEQFF. The CDR3 DNA reads TGTGCCAGCAGCCCCAGTAATGAGCAGTTCTTC. The full variable domain, completed using reference TRBV9 and TRBJ2-1, is DSGVTQTPKHLITATGQRVTLRCSPRSGDLSVYWYQQSLDQGLQFLIQYYNGEERAKGNILERFSAQQFPDLHSELNLSSLELGDSALYFCASSPSNEQFFGPGTRLTVL.

This clonotype occurred many times. This chain uses TRBV9 with TRBJ2-1; the match to TRBD2 covers 13 bases. Germline assignment: CDR1 SGDLS and CDR2 YYNGEE. There are 19 residues in the CDR3. The trim removed 4 bases at V and 0 bases at J, leaving 10 bases unmatched. In DNA, the CDR3 is TGTGCCAGCAGCCTCCCGGGACTAGCGGGATTGAACTCCTACAATGAGCAGTTCTTC. It encodes CASSLPGLAGLNSYNEQFF.

There are many counts of this clonotype. The chain couples TRBV9 to TRBJ1-2; D not certain. CDR1 is SGDLS, CDR2 YYNGEE, per germline. CDR3 length: 15 residues. Between the trimmed V and J ends, which lost 0 bases and 4 bases, there was a span of 13 bases. CDR3 sequence: CASSVDGKMGYGYTF. CDR3 bases: TGTGCCAGCAGCGTAGATGGCAAGATGGGCTATGGCTACACCTTC.

This clonotype was counted at least ten times. The V call is TRBV9, the J call TRBJ1-3, with 9 bases fitting TRBD1. This CDR3 comprises 15 residues. CDR1 SGDLS and CDR2 YYNGEE come from the germline V gene. Trimming at V came to 3 bases and at J to 4 bases, leaving 5 bases not matched to a gene. CDR3 sequence (DNA): TGTGCCAGCAGCGCTTACAGGGGGCCGGGAAACACCATATATTTT. Amino acids: CASSAYRGPGNTIYF.

This clonotype was observed many times. J is TRBJ1-1 and V is TRBV9, with D perhaps TRBD1 (5 bases). Looked up from germline, CDR1 is SGDLS and CDR2 is YYNGEE. This CDR3 region has 14 residues. Trimming cost V 2 bases and J 0 bases, with 8 bases left between them. CDR3 in amino acids: CASSVEQVNTEAFF. The CDR3 DNA reads TGTGCCAGCAGCGTTGAACAGGTGAACACTGAAGCTTTCTTT.